The 26 T cell receptor beta chains given below trace back to one sample, sequenced in a study of T cell repertoires in cytomegalovirus infection. TCRdb analysed the reads with MiXCR anew, one entry per CDR3 protein. The sample consists of roughly 630,000 distinct CDR3 sequences, 24% of them appearing once. Source material: CD8+ T cells from PBMCs. The receptors were sampled from a human donor in good health (CMV status not recorded). Some clones in this sample may be carry-over from other donors' samples.

This clonotype was found a few times. The rearrangement links TRBV25-1 to TRBJ1-1, with 10 bases aligning to TRBD1. Germline assignment: CDR1 MGHDK and CDR2 SYGVNS. The CDR3 is made up of 16 amino acids. V lost 1 base to trimming and J lost 10 bases; unmatched junction nucleotides: 12. The CDR3 region is CASSEFSGTGVGRAFF. CDR3 in DNA: TGTGCCAGCAGTGAATTTTCCGGGACAGGGGTGGGTCGAGCTTTCTTT.

With regard to this clonotype: This may be a read error: a much more frequent sequence differs by one nucleotide. The V and J genes are TRBV7-2 and TRBJ1-1; a possible D gene is TRBD1 (5 bases). This CDR3 spans 15 amino acids. Germline lookup yields CDR1 SGHTA and CDR2 FQGNSA. The CDR3 here is CVSSLIQGGSTEAFF. The CDR3 DNA reads as TGTGTCAGCAGCTTAATTCAGGGCGGTAGCACTGAAGCTTTCTTT.

This clonotype was seen a few times. The rearrangement links TRBV29-1 to TRBJ2-3; the D is unclear. Trimming cost V 4 bases and J 4 bases, with 3 bases left between them. The CDR3 totals 10 residues. CDR1 SQVTM and CDR2 ANQGSEA come from the germline V gene. Here the CDR3 reads CSVVADTQYF. CDR3 nucleotides: TGCAGCGTTGTGGCAGATACGCAGTATTTT.

Concerning this clonotype itself: An end of the junction does not agree with germline; a read error may underlie this. The chain uses TRBV12-3 or TRBV12-4 and TRBJ2-7, with 7 bases that match TRBD1. This CDR3 is built from 14 residues. The CDR3 region is CASSSRDSSYEQDF. DNA for the CDR3: TGTGCCAGCAGTTCCAGGGACAGCTCCTACGAGCAGGACTTC.

This clonotype appeared many times. The chain couples TRBV7-9 to TRBJ2-6; 7 bases agree with TRBD1. The V segment lost 3 bases and the J segment 2 bases; nucleotides outside the gene matches: 10. The CDR3 is made up of 18 amino acids. Germline values: CDR1 SEHNR, CDR2 FQNEAQ (reference sequence). In DNA, the CDR3 is TGTGCCAGCAGCTTCGGGGACAGACCCAGGGCTGGGGCCAACGTCCTGACTTTC. Protein: CASSFGDRPRAGANVLTF.

With regard to this clonotype: A junction end diverges from the germline sequence, so it may reflect a read error. This chain links TRBV5-6 with TRBJ1-5; D ambiguous. CDR1 SGHDT and CDR2 YYEEEE come from the germline V gene. This CDR3 comprises 15 residues. The CDR3 spells CANSLERAGNQPQHF. In DNA form, the CDR3 reads TGTGCCAACAGCTTGGAGAGGGCGGGCAATCAGCCCCAGCATTTT.

A few counts support this clonotype. The DNA for the CDR3 is TGTGCCAGCAGCTTCGGTTTATCGCCCGCCTACGAGCAGTACTTC. Protein product: CASSFGLSPAYEQYF. V usage is TRBV7-2 and J usage is TRBJ2-7, with no clear D. CDR3 length equals 15 residues. In germline, CDR1 is SGHTA, CDR2 FQGNSA. V dropped 3 bases and J dropped 2 bases, with 14 bases sitting between them.

J is TRBJ2-1 and V is TRBV28; 7 bases are shared with TRBD2. Trimming took 6 bases from V and 1 from J; bases not matched to a gene: 21. The germline V gene has CDR1 MDHEN and CDR2 SYDVKM. This CDR3 contains 20 residues. The CDR3 DNA follows: TGTGCCAGCAGGGGGGTCCAGATCCCCCGGGAGGCGAGTTCCTACAATGAGCAGTTCTTC. Its translation is CASRGVQIPREASSYNEQFF.

This clonotype was seen a few times. The chain is built from TRBV12-3 or TRBV12-4 and TRBJ1-1, with D possibly TRBD1 on 6 matching bases. The V gene lost 0 bases and the J gene lost 8 bases, with 13 bases spanning the gap. This CDR3 is 14 amino acids long. DNA for the CDR3: TGTGCCAGCAGTTTAGCCAGGGGCTACAGGGAAGCTTTCTTT. This encodes CASSLARGYREAFF.

The chain has TRBV14 and TRBJ1-6, with D uncertain. The V end was cut by 0 bases, the J end by 6 bases, with 9 bases between. CDR1 SGHDN and CDR2 FVKESK come from the germline V gene. The CDR3 is 15 residues long. CDR3 DNA: TGTGCCAGCAGCCAAGAGGTTGACCTTAATTCACCCCTCCACTTT. Translated, it gives CASSQEVDLNSPLHF.

Ten or more counts support this clonotype. The chain recombines TRBV28 with TRBJ1-5; D call uncertain. Germline assignment: CDR1 MDHEN and CDR2 SYDVKM. Trimming removed 2 bases at V and 3 bases at J, with 8 bases between. The CDR3 is made up of 14 amino acids. CDR3 amino acids: CASSLRGLNQPQHF. In DNA, the CDR3 is TGTGCCAGCAGTTTAAGAGGACTCAATCAGCCCCAGCATTTT.

This clonotype was seen repeatedly, ten times or more. V usage is TRBV28 and J usage is TRBJ2-3; 10 bases fit TRBD2. There are 19 residues in the CDR3. Germline CDR1 MDHEN, CDR2 SYDVKM. The junction had 11 bases not matched to a gene; V was cut back by 2 bases and J by 0 bases. The DNA of the CDR3 is TGTGCCAGCAGTTTAGGGCTAGCGGGGGCCTTACCTAGCACAGATACGCAGTATTTT. This gives the protein CASSLGLAGALPSTDTQYF.

This chain links TRBV6-6 with TRBJ2-6; the D is unclear. V lost 10 bases and J lost 0, with 7 bases in between. The CDR3 spans 13 residues. From germline, CDR1 is MNHNY and CDR2 SVGAGI (reference sequence). The CDR3 sequence is CATIDSGANVLTF. The CDR3 DNA reads as TGTGCCACCATAGACTCTGGGGCCAACGTCCTGACTTTC.

V is TRBV6-6 and J is TRBJ1-4; D is possibly TRBD1 (6 bases). V shed 5 bases and J shed 3 bases, with 13 bases lying between them. Germline V gene sequence: CDR1 MNHNY, CDR2 SVGAGI (reference sequence). The CDR3 sequence is 15 residues long. The CDR3 sequence: CASSKGQRSNEKLFF. DNA for the CDR3: TGTGCCAGCAGTAAAGGACAGCGATCTAATGAAAAACTGTTTTTT.

This sequence joins TRBV6-1 and TRBJ1-3; tentative D call: TRBD1 (5 bases). Germline V gene data show CDR1 as MNHNS and CDR2 as SASEGT. Trimming removed 5 bases at V and 0 bases at J, with 23 bases between. The CDR3 length is 19 residues. CDR3 coding DNA: TGTGCCAGCAGTTACCAGGCAGGGCAAAGGAGCTACTCTGGAAACACCATATATTTT. This codes for CASSYQAGQRSYSGNTIYF.

This clonotype was found many times. The rearrangement joins TRBV7-9 to TRBJ1-2; D ambiguous. V lost 2 bases, J lost 6 bases, and 13 bases lay in between. The CDR3 totals 14 residues. Per the germline V gene, CDR1 is SEHNR and CDR2 is FQNEAQ (reference sequence). The CDR3 reads CASSLILVSDGYTF. The CDR3 DNA follows: TGTGCCAGCAGCTTAATTCTTGTGTCCGATGGCTACACCTTC.

V gene TRBV7-9 combines with J gene TRBJ2-2, with D possibly matching TRBD2 (5 bases). CDR1 is SEHNR, CDR2 FQNEAQ, per germline (reference sequence). Trimming took off 4 bases at V and 5 bases at J, with 23 bases between the two ends. The CDR3 sequence is 18 residues long. This chain's CDR3 is CASSSSEGVGERTGELFF. The CDR3, as DNA: TGTGCCAGCAGCTCCTCAGAAGGTGTCGGGGAGAGAACCGGGGAGCTGTTTTTT.

This clonotype was counted between two and nine times. The chain employs TRBV20-1 and TRBJ2-1; TRBD2 is a possible D gene (7 bases). Germline CDR1 reads DFQATT; CDR2 reads SNEGSKA (reference sequence). This CDR3 spans 16 amino acids. V lost 0 bases to trimming and J lost 3 bases, with 15 bases between them. CDR3 sequence reads: CSARDLTGGLYNEQFF. In DNA, the CDR3 is TGCAGTGCTAGAGATTTGACGGGGGGCCTCTACAATGAGCAGTTCTTC.

This clonotype has only a few counts. This sequence joins TRBV20-1 and TRBJ1-2, with TRBD1 identical over 9 bases. V lost 6 bases, J lost 0 bases, and 5 bases stayed unmatched. This CDR3 is built from 14 residues. Germline loops: CDR1 DFQATT, CDR2 SNEGSKA (reference sequence). CDR3 nucleotides: TGCAGTGCGCCGCGGACAGGGGCTAACTATGGCTACACCTTC. This sequence encodes CSAPRTGANYGYTF.

The chain is built from TRBV20-1 and TRBJ2-2, with D possibly matching TRBD1 (5 bases). The CDR3 totals 14 residues. CDR1 is DFQATT, CDR2 SNEGSKA, per germline (reference sequence). Trimming cost V 5 bases and J 4 bases, with 14 bases left between them. CDR3 amino acids: CSAPRVRSTGELFF. The CDR3 region has the DNA TGCAGTGCTCCCAGGGTTAGGAGCACCGGGGAGCTGTTTTTT.

This clonotype was seen only a few times. The chain carries TRBV29-1 and TRBJ2-2, with 8 bases matching TRBD1. The germline CDR1 and CDR2 sequences are SQVTM and ANQGSEA. V trimming: 7 bases; J trimming: 3 bases; junction bases outside the gene matches: 7. CDR3 size: 14 residues. The CDR3 DNA sequence: TGCAGCGCCGACAGGGGAATGGACACCGGGGAGCTGTTTTTT. It codes for CSADRGMDTGELFF.

This clonotype was seen a handful of times. The chain has TRBV15 and TRBJ2-3, with 7 positions matching TRBD2. Per the germline V gene, CDR1 is LNHNV and CDR2 is YYDKDF (reference sequence). The V segment lost 5 bases and the J segment 7 bases; nucleotides outside the gene matches: 6. The CDR3 loop spans 13 amino acids. The CDR3, as DNA: TGTGCCACCAGCGGGCGGGAGCCGCATACGCAGTATTTT. It specifies CATSGREPHTQYF.

The gene calls are TRBV7-9 and TRBJ1-2; D unclear. The CDR3 sequence is 12 residues long. Germline-derived CDR1 and CDR2 are SEHNR and FQNEAQ (reference sequence). V lost 1 base, J lost 6 bases, and 6 bases lay in between. This CDR3 is CASSLVENGYTF. The DNA of the CDR3 is TGTGCCAGCAGCTTAGTGGAGAATGGCTACACCTTC.

J is TRBJ2-4 and V is TRBV7-6; D gene unclear. This CDR3 contains 19 residues. Per the germline V gene, CDR1 is SGHVS and CDR2 is FNYEAQ. The V and J ends lost 5 bases and 0 bases respectively, with 23 bases between them. CDR3 loop: CASSPNSRLTHPAKNIQYF. The CDR3 DNA reads as TGTGCCAGCAGCCCCAATTCGCGACTGACACATCCAGCCAAAAACATTCAGTACTTC.

This clonotype was observed a few times. The V call is TRBV7-2, the J call TRBJ2-7; 9 bases fit TRBD2. V was pared by 2 bases and J by 5 bases, with 10 bases of the junction left unmatched. This CDR3 spans 16 amino acids. Germline CDR1 is SGHTA and CDR2 is FQGNSA. Here the CDR3 DNA reads TGTGCCAGCAGCTTAAAGCCGCGGGGGGGGGTCCACGAGCAGTACGTC. Its translation: CASSLKPRGGVHEQYV.

This clonotype was seen more than once but under ten times. The V gene is TRBV6-6, the J gene TRBJ1-1; D not certain. This CDR3 is built from 15 residues. Trimming removed 2 bases from V and 0 bases from J, with 10 bases in between. The V gene's germline CDR1 is MNHNY and CDR2 SVGAGI (reference sequence). CDR3 residues: CASSYVPSMNTEAFF. The DNA for the CDR3 is TGTGCCAGCAGTTACGTCCCCTCGATGAACACTGAAGCTTTCTTT.